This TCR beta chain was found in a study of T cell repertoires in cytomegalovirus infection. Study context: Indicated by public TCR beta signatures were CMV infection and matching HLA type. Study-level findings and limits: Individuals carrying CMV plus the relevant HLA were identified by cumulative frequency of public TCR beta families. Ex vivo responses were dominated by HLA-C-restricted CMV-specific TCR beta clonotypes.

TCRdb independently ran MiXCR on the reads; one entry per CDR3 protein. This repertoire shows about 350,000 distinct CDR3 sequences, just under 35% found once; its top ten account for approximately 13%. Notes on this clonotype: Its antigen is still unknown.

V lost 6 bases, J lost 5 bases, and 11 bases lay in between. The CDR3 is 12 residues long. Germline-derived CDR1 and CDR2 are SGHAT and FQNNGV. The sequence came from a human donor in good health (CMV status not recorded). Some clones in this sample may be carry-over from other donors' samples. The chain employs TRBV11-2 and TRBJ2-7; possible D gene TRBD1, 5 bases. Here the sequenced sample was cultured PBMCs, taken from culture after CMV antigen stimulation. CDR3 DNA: TGTGCCAGCAGTTATCAGGGCAACGAGCAGTACTTC. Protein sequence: CASSYQGNEQYF.